These T cell receptor beta chains were read from a single sample in a study of T cell repertoires in cytomegalovirus infection. These receptors' targets are unknown. TCRdb passed the reads through MiXCR, listing each CDR3 protein once. The data hold about 700,000 distinct CDR3 sequences, with around 31% observed a single time. The specimen comprised cultured PBMCs, sampled from culture after CMV antigen stimulation. The receptors were sampled from a human donor in good health (CMV status not recorded). Some clones in this sample may be carry-over from other donors' samples. Each CDR3 is given with its conserved first and last residue.

v_call	cdr3_aa
TRBV10-3	CATTSTDTQYF
TRBV7-2	CASSLGRTGNIQYF
TRBV9	CASSGQGEGYTF
TRBV12-3/TRBV12-4	CASSLAGLAGVWTQYF
TRBV7-9	CASSFSLTSGGGTQYF
TRBV10-3	CATGLAGQPTDTQYF
TRBV3-1	CASSPRDRVGAEAFF
TRBV20-1	CSASRDGREDTQYF
TRBV24-1	CATSDSDSTEAFF
TRBV7-9	CASSQNGAGRLYDEQFF
TRBV28	CASSFPDRMNTEAFF
TRBV2	CASRDRGMRKLFF
TRBV14	CASSTRQGLFSGANVLTF
TRBV12-3/TRBV12-4	CASRPGWGETQYF
TRBV20-1	CSADRTGAGNYGYTF
TRBV6-5	CATAANLPDQPQHF
TRBV7-8	CASSSRDRNLVGGYTF
TRBV28	CASSLNGAIKRLYTDTQYF
TRBV7-2	CASSIQGSGETQYF
TRBV19	CASSMGTSGRYNEQFF
TRBV27	CASSLSWTRRANYGYTF
TRBV27	CASSLSRGHTQYF
TRBV4-2	CASSPGTSGGDTQYF
TRBV12-3/TRBV12-4	CASTLRVTGEVRIRNTIYF
TRBV6-1	CATGLGPYEQYF
TRBV20-1	CSARDHYRGFSPLHF